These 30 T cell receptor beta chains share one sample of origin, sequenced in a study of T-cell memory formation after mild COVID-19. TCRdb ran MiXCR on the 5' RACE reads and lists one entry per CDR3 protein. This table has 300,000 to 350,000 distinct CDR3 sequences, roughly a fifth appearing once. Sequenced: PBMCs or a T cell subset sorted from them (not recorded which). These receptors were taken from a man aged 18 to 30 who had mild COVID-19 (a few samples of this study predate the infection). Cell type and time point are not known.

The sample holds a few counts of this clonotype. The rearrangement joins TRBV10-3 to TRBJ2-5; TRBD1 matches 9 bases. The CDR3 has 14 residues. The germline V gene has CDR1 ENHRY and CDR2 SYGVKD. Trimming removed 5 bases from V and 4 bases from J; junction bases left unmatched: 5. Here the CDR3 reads CAISRTGDGETQYF. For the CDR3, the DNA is TGTGCCATCAGTCGGACAGGGGACGGAGAGACCCAGTACTTC.

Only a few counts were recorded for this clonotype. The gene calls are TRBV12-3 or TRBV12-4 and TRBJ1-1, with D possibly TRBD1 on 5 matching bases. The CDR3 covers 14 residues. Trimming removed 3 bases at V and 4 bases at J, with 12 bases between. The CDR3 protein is CASSFAGSGTEAFF. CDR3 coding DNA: TGTGCCAGCAGTTTTGCAGGGTCGGGCACTGAAGCTTTCTTT.

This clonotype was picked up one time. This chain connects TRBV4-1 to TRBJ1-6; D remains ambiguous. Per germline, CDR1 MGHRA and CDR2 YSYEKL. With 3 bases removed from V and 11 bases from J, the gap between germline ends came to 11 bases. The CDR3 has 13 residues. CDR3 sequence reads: CASSHRDHTPLHF. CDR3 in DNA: TGCGCCAGCAGCCACCGCGACCATACACCCCTCCACTTT.

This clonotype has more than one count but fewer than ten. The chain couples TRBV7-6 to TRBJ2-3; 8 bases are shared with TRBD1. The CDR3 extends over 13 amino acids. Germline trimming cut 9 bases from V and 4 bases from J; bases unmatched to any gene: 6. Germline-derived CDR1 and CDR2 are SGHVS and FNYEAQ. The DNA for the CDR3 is TGTGCCAGTACAGGGGGGCCCCCAGATACGCAGTATTTT. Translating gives CASTGGPPDTQYF.

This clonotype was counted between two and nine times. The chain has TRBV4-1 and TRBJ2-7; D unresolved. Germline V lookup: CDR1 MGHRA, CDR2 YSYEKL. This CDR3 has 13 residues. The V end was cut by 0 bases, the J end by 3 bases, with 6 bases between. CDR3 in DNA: TGCGCCAGCAGCCAAGATTCCAGCTACGAGCAGTACGTC. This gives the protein CASSQDSSYEQYV.

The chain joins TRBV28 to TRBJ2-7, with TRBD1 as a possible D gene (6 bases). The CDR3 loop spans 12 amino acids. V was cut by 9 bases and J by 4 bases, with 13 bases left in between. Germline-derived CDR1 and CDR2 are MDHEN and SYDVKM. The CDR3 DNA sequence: TGTGCCAGTGGGGATCAGGGGTACGAGCAGTACTTC. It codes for CASGDQGYEQYF.

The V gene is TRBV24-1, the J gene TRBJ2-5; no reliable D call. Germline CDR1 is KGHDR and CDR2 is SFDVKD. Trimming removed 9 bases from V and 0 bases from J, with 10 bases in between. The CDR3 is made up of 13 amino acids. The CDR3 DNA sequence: TGTGCCACCCGAACTGCTAACCAAGAGACCCAGTACTTC. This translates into CATRTANQETQYF.

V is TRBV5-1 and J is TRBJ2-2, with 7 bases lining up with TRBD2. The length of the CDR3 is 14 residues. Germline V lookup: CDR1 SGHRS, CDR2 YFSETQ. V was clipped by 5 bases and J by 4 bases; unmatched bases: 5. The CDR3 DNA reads TGCGCCAGCAGAATGACGGGGGGCACCGGGGAGCTGTTTTTT. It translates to CASRMTGGTGELFF.

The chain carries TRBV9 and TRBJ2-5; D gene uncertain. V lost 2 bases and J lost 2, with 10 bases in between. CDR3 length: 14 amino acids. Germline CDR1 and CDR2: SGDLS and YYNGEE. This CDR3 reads CASSVGRPQETQYF. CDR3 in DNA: TGTGCCAGCAGCGTTGGCAGGCCGCAAGAGACCCAGTACTTC.

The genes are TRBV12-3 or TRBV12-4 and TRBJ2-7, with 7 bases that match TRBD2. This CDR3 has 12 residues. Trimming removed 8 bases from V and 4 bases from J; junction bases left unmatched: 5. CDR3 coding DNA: TGTGCCAGCGGGCGGGGGATATACGAGCAGTACTTC. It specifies CASGRGIYEQYF.

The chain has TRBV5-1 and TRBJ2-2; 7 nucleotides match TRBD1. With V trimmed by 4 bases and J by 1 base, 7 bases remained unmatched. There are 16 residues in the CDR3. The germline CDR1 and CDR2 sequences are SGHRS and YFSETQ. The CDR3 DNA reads TGCGCCAGCAGCCGGCCGACAGGGATGAACACCGGGGAGCTGTTTTTT. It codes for CASSRPTGMNTGELFF.

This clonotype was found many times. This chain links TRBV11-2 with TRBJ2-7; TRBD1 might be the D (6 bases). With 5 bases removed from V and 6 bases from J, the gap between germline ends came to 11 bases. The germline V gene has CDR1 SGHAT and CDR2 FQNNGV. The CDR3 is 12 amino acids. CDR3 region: CASSPDSLEQYV. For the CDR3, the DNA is TGTGCCAGCAGCCCGGACAGTCTCGAGCAGTACGTC.

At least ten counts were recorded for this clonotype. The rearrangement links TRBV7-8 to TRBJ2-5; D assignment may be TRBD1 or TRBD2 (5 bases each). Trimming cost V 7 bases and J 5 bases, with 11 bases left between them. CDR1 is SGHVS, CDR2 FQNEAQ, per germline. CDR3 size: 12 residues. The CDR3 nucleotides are TGTGCCAGCACAGGGTCGGGGGAGACCCAGTACTTC. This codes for CASTGSGETQYF.

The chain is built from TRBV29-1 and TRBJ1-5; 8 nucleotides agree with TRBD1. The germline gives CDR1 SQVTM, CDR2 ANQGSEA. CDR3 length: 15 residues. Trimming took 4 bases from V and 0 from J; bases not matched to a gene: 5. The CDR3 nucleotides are TGCAGCGTTGGGGGGGGACAGGCTAGCAATCAGCCCCAGCATTTT. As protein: CSVGGGQASNQPQHF.

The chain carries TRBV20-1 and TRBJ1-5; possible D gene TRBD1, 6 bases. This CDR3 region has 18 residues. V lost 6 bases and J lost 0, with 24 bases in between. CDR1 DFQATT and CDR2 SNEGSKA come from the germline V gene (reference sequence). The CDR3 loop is CSATDDPGGGYSNQPQHF. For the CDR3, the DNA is TGCAGTGCAACCGACGACCCGGGGGGCGGTTATAGCAATCAGCCCCAGCATTTT.

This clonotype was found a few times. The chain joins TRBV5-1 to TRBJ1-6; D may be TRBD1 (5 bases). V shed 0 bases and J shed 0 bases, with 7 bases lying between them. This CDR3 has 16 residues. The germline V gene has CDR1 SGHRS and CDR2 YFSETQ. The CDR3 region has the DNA TGCGCCAGCAGCTTGGAGGGGAGCTCCTATAATTCACCCCTCCACTTT. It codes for CASSLEGSSYNSPLHF. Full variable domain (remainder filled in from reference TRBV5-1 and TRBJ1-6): KAGVTQTPRYLIKTRGQQVTLSCSPISGHRSVSWYQQTPGQGLQFLFEYFSETQRNKGNFPGRFSGRQFSNSRSEMNVSTLELGDSALYLCASSLEGSSYNSPLHFGNGTRLTVT.

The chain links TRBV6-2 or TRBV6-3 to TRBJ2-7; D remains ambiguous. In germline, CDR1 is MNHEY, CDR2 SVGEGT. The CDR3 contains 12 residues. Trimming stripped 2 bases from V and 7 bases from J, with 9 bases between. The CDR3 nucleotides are TGTGCCAGCAGTTACAGGTCCTTTGAGCAGTACGTC. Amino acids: CASSYRSFEQYV.

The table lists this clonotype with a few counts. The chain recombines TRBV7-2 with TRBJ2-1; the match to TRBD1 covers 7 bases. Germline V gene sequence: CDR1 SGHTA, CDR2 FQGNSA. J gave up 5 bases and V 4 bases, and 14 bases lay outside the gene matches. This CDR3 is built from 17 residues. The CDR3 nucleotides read TGTGCCAGCAGCTCCCCCATCTCCGGGACAGCCAACAATGAGCAGTTCTTC. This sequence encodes CASSSPISGTANNEQFF. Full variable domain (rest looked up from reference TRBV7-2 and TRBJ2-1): GAGVSQSPSNKVTEKGKDVELRCDPISGHTALYWYRQSLGQGLEFLIYFQGNSAPDKSGLPSDRFSAERTGGSVSTLTIQRTQQEDSAVYLCASSSPISGTANNEQFFGPGTRLTVL.

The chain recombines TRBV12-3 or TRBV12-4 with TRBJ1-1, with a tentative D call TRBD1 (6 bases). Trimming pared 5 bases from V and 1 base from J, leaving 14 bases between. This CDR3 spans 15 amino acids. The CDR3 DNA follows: TGTGCCAGCAGTCCGCAACCGACAGGGAACACTGAAGCTTTCTTT. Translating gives CASSPQPTGNTEAFF.

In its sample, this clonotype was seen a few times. The DNA for the CDR3 is TGTGCCACCAGCAAACCCGGGACTCCGTACAATGAGCAGTTCTTC. Its translation is CATSKPGTPYNEQFF. The chain employs TRBV15 and TRBJ2-1; a possible D gene is TRBD2 (6 bases). In germline, CDR1 is LNHNV, CDR2 YYDKDF (reference sequence). This CDR3 has 15 amino acids. Trimming pared 4 bases from V and 4 bases from J, leaving 14 bases between. Looking up the rest from reference TRBV15 and TRBJ2-1 gives the full variable domain: DAMVIQNPRYQVTQFGKPVTLSCSQTLNHNVMYWYQQKSSQAPKLLFHYYDKDFNNEADTPDNFQSRRPNTSFCFLDIRSPGLGDTAMYLCATSKPGTPYNEQFFGPGTRLTVL.

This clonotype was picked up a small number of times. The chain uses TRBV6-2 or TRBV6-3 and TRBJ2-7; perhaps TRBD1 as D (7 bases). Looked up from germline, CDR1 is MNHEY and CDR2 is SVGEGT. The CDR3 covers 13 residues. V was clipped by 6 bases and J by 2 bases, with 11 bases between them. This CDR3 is CASRRDSTYEQYV. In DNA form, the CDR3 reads TGTGCCAGCAGGCGGGACAGCACCTACGAGCAGTACGTC.

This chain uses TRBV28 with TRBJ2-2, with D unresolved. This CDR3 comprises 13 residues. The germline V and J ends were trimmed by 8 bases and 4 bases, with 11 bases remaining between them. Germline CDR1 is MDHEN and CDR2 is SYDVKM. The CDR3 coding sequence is TGTGCCAGCCTCCGGTCGAGCACCGGGGAGCTGTTTTTT. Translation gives CASLRSSTGELFF.

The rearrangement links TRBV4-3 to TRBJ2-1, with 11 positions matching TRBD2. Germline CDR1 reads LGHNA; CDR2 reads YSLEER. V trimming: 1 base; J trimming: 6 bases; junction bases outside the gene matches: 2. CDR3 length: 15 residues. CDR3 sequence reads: CASSQVAGGLNEQFF. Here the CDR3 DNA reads TGCGCCAGCAGCCAAGTAGCGGGGGGGCTCAATGAGCAGTTCTTC.

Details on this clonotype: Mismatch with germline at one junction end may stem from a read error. CDR3 bases: TGTGCCAGCAGCCCCACCCCGGCTAGCGCCAGAAACATTCAGTACTTC. This encodes CASSPTPASARNIQYF. The V and J genes are TRBV5-6 and TRBJ2-4; D might be TRBD2 (6 bases). CDR1 SGHDT and CDR2 YYEEEE come from the germline V gene. This CDR3 contains 16 residues.

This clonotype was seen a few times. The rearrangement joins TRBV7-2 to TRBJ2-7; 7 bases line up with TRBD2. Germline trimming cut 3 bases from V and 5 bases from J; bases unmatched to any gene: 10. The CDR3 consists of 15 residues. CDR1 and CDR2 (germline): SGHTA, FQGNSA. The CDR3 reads CASSLASQRGNEQYF. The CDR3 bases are TGTGCCAGCAGCTTGGCAAGCCAGCGGGGTAACGAGCAGTACTTC.

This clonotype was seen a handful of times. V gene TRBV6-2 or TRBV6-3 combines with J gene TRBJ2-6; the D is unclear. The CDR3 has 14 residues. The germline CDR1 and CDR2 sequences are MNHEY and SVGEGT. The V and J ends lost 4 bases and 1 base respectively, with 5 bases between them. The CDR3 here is CASSLASGANVLTF. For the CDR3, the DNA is TGTGCCAGCAGTTTGGCTTCTGGGGCCAACGTCCTGACTTTC.

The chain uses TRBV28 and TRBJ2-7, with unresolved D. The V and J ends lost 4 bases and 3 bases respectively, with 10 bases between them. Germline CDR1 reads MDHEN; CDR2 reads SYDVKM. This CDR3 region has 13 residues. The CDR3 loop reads CASSYRRSYEQYV. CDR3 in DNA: TGTGCCAGCAGTTACCGACGGAGCTACGAGCAGTACGTC.

The CDR3, as DNA: TGCGCCAGCAGCAACACAGGAGCTGGGGCCAACGTCCTGACTTTC. Protein: CASSNTGAGANVLTF. This chain connects TRBV5-1 to TRBJ2-6; D may be TRBD1 (5 bases). The CDR3 sequence is 15 residues long. Germline V gene lookup returns CDR1 SGHRS and CDR2 YFSETQ. Trimming pared 4 bases from V and 2 bases from J, leaving 10 bases between.

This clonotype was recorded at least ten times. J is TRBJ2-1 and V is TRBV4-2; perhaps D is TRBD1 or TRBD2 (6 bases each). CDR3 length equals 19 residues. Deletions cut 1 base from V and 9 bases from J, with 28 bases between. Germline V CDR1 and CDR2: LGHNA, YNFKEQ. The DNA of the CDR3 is TGTGCCAGCAGCCAAGTGCGCGGGGTAGGGGGTCTCTCCGTCGGTGAGCAGTTCTTC. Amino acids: CASSQVRGVGGLSVGEQFF.

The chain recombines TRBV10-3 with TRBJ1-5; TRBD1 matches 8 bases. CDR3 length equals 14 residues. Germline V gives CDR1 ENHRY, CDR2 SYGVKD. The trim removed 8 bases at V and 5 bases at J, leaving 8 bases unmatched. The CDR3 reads CAIGGQGAYQPQHF. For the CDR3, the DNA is TGTGCCATCGGGGGGCAGGGGGCATATCAGCCCCAGCATTTT.